One and the same sample provided the 5 T cell receptor beta chains below, sequenced in a study of T cell responses to AZD1222 COVID-19 vaccine. Clones were read by immunoSEQ multiplex PCR, and TCRdb kept only the in-frame ones, dropping some. The sample carries around 150,000 clones, 90% recorded once. Sequenced material: peripheral blood, taken on day 0 of AZD1222 vaccination. Receptors originate from an adult in good health.

The chain has TRBV30 and TRBJ1-6; D is ambiguous. V was shortened by 0 bases and J by 6 bases, with 3 bases between the two germline ends. Germline loops: CDR1 GTSNPN, CDR2 SVGIG (reference sequence). The CDR3 has 12 amino acids. CDR3 nucleotide sequence: TGTGCCTGGAGTGTGAGTAATTCACCCCTCCACTTT. Translating it yields CAWSVSNSPLHF.

The CDR3 region has the DNA TGTGCCAGCGGTGGACTGCGGGGTGAAAAACTGTTTTTT. Translated: CASGGLRGEKLFF. The chain carries TRBV12-3 or TRBV12-4 and TRBJ1-4, with D unresolved. There are 13 residues in the CDR3. V shed 8 bases and J shed 7 bases, with 14 bases lying between them.

The DNA of the CDR3 is TGTGCCAGTAGTATGGGGCGGGGGGGATACGATGAGCAGTTCTTC. Amino acids: CASSMGRGGYDEQFF. The chain links TRBV19 to TRBJ2-1; 9 positions match TRBD2. Germline V gene lookup returns CDR1 LNHDA and CDR2 SQIVND (reference sequence). V was pared by 3 bases and J by 8 bases, with 8 bases of the junction left unmatched. The CDR3 is 15 residues long.

CDR3 DNA sequence: TGTGCCTGGAAGGGGGCCACCTACGAGCAGTACTTC. It yields the protein CAWKGATYEQYF. The V and J genes are TRBV30 and TRBJ2-7; 7 positions match TRBD1. The CDR3 loop spans 12 amino acids. Unmatched junction bases numbered 2, after V lost 4 bases and J lost 2 bases. In germline, CDR1 is GTSNPN, CDR2 SVGIG (reference sequence).

V and J are TRBV4-3 and TRBJ2-4, with D perhaps being TRBD1 or TRBD2 (5 bases each). The CDR3 runs to 16 residues. V dropped 0 bases and J dropped 1 base, with 10 bases sitting between them. The germline gives CDR1 LGHNA, CDR2 YSLEER. CDR3 coding DNA: TGCGCCAGCAGCCAAGATCTAGAGGGGGCCAAAAACATTCAGTACTTC. Translating it yields CASSQDLEGAKNIQYF.